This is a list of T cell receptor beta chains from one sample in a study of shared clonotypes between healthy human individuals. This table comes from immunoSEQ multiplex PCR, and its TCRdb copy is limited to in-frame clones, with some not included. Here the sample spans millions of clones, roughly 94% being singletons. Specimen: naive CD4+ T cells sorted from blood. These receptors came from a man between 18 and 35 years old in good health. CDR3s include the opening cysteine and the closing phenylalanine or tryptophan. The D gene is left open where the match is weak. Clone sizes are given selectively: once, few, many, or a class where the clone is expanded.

CASSPRDVTSTDTQYF,TGTGCCAGCAGCCCCCGGGACGTTACTAGCACAGATACGCAGTATTTT,TRBV7-9,.,TRBJ2-3,.
CASSPPVVDTQYF,TGTGCCAGCTCACCACCTGTCGTGGATACGCAGTATTTT,TRBV18,.,TRBJ2-3,.
CASSWDREGDQPQHF,TGTGCCAGTAGTTGGGACAGGGAGGGGGATCAGCCCCAGCATTTT,TRBV19,.,TRBJ1-5,TRBD1
CASSLGRNSNQPQHF,TGTGCCAGCAGCTTGGGTAGAAATAGCAATCAGCCCCAGCATTTT,TRBV5-6,.,TRBJ1-5,.
CAIKPAGTANTEAFF,TGTGCCATCAAGCCGGCCGGGACAGCGAACACTGAAGCTTTCTTT,TRBV10-3,.,TRBJ1-1,TRBD1
CASSLVGRANYGYTF,TGTGCCAGCAGCTTGGTGGGGAGAGCTAACTATGGCTACACCTTC,TRBV5-6,.,TRBJ1-2,.
CASSADRGHEKLFF,TGTGCCAGCAGTGCGGACAGGGGACATGAAAAACTGTTTTTT,TRBV25-1,once,TRBJ1-4,TRBD1
CASTPLAGTYNEQFF,TGTGCCAGCACCCCACTAGCGGGGACATACAATGAGCAGTTCTTC,TRBV27,once,TRBJ2-1,TRBD2
CASSPGGNSSPLHF,TGTGCCAGCTCACCCGGAGGGAACAGTTCACCCCTCCACTTT,TRBV18,.,TRBJ1-6,.
CASSLVGYGYTF,TGTGCCAGCAGTTTAGTTGGCTATGGCTACACCTTC,TRBV28,few,TRBJ1-2,.
CASRGWGTNTEAFF,TGTGCCAGCAGGGGGTGGGGGACGAACACTGAAGCTTTCTTT,TRBV5-4,.,TRBJ1-1,.
CATRTDSLVTEAFF,TGTGCCACCCGGACAGATTCGTTGGTAACTGAAGCTTTCTTT,TRBV6-5,.,TRBJ1-1,.
CASSQRFLSTDTQYF,TGTGCCAGCAGCCAGCGGTTCCTTAGCACAGATACGCAGTATTTT,TRBV7-9,.,TRBJ2-3,.
CASSRRQETDTQYF,TGTGCCAGCAGTCGACGACAGGAGACAGATACGCAGTATTTT,TRBV6-5,.,TRBJ2-3,.
CASSETWDVQPQHF,TGTGCCAGCAGTGAAACTTGGGACGTCCAGCCCCAGCATTTT,TRBV6-1,.,TRBJ1-5,.
CASSLLSWGGELFF,TGTGCCAGCAGCTTACTTAGCTGGGGCGGGGAGCTGTTTTTT,TRBV11-1,.,TRBJ2-2,.
CASSARTSVQETQYF,TGTGCCAGCAGCGCGCGAACTAGCGTACAAGAGACCCAGTACTTC,TRBV7-9,once,TRBJ2-5,TRBD2